The next 22 T cell receptor beta chains were all read from a single sample in a study of read filtering for tumor transcriptome and immune sequencing. This library used roughly 400 ng RNA and molecular barcoded adaptors spanning alpha/delta and beta/gamma chains. TCRdb ran MiXCR on the reads and lists one entry per CDR3 protein. The repertoire consists of approximately 59,000 distinct CDR3 sequences, with 10% to 15% occurring once and the leading ten covering around 16%. Material: a population of CD138-negative cells sorted from bone marrow. The receptors were sampled from a donor at least 40 years old with multiple myeloma.

This clonotype was seen many times. This chain connects TRBV24-1 to TRBJ1-5; TRBD1 matches at 12 bases. This CDR3 has 17 amino acids. The V gene's germline CDR1 is KGHDR and CDR2 SFDVKD. Trimming took 3 bases from V and 3 from J; bases not matched to a gene: 5. CDR3 amino acids: CATSDTGTGGSNQPQHF. DNA of the CDR3: TGTGCCACCAGTGATACCGGGACAGGGGGCTCCAATCAGCCCCAGCATTTT.

This clonotype has a handful of counts. A much bigger clone sits one base away, suggesting this may be a read error. This chain joins TRBV5-1 and TRBJ2-3, with TRBD1 matching over 9 bases. Per the germline V gene, CDR1 is SGHRS and CDR2 is YFSETQ. The CDR3 contains 15 residues. Trimming removed 3 bases from V and 4 bases from J; junction bases left unmatched: 6. The CDR3 spells CASSSGTGSADTQYF. CDR3 bases: TGCGCCAGCAGCTCCGGGACAGGGAGCGCAGATACGCAGTATTTT.

This clonotype was counted at least ten times. This sequence joins TRBV7-2 and TRBJ2-7, with unresolved D. This CDR3 has 14 residues. The V gene's germline CDR1 is SGHTA and CDR2 FQGNSA. The V end lost 0 bases, the J end lost 2 bases, and 8 bases lay between the germline ends. The CDR3 loop reads CASSLAGPTYEQYF. The CDR3 bases are TGTGCCAGCAGCTTAGCCGGACCTACCTACGAGCAGTACTTC.

This clonotype was counted many times. The rearrangement joins TRBV6-6 to TRBJ1-5, with 7 nucleotides matching TRBD1. This CDR3 contains 15 residues. Germline CDR1 is MNHNY and CDR2 is SVGAGI (reference sequence). Losses at the gene ends were 0 bases for V and 4 bases for J; bases not matched to a gene: 3. CDR3 coding DNA: TGTGCCAGCAGTTACTCGGACAGGCCTAATCAGCCCCAGCATTTT. The encoded protein is CASSYSDRPNQPQHF.

This clonotype was seen ten or more times. The chain uses TRBV4-1 and TRBJ1-2; no reliable D call. The CDR3 runs to 13 residues. CDR1 is MGHRA, CDR2 YSYEKL, per germline. The ends were cut back, 4 bases at V and 8 bases at J, with 14 bases in the middle. The CDR3 DNA follows: TGCGCCAGCAGCCCCCGCGTAGGGAGCGGCTACACCTTC. This encodes CASSPRVGSGYTF.

The sample holds many counts of this clonotype. The chain combines TRBV12-3 or TRBV12-4 with TRBJ2-1; possible D gene TRBD2, 5 bases. Trimming removed 4 bases at V and 7 bases at J, with 17 bases between. CDR3 length: 15 amino acids. CDR3 protein: CASSSRRVGGNEQFF. The CDR3 DNA is TGTGCCAGCAGTTCTCGGCGGGTTGGCGGGAATGAGCAGTTCTTC.

This chain links TRBV19 with TRBJ1-2; D is possibly TRBD1 (6 bases). V was clipped by 6 bases and J by 0 bases, with 14 bases between them. This CDR3 has 15 residues. Germline V CDR1 and CDR2: LNHDA, SQIVND (reference sequence). The CDR3: CASSDPKGANYGYTF. The CDR3 DNA follows: TGTGCCAGTAGCGACCCTAAGGGGGCTAACTATGGCTACACCTTC.

About this clonotype itself: This clone may be a read error of a much larger clone one base away. The chain employs TRBV5-5 and TRBJ1-2, with a possible D match to TRBD1 (6 bases). The CDR3 spans 17 residues. From germline, CDR1 is SGHKS and CDR2 YYEKEE (reference sequence). With 3 bases removed from V and 9 bases from J, the gap between germline ends came to 27 bases. CDR3 in amino acids: CASSSPPPGDSVYCYTF. In DNA form, the CDR3 reads TGTGCCAGCAGCTCGCCCCCTCCAGGGGACTCTGTATATTGCTACACCTTC.

At least ten counts were recorded for this clonotype. This chain links TRBV3-1 with TRBJ1-2; 8 nucleotides line up with TRBD1. The CDR3 is 16 residues long. Germline loops: CDR1 LGHDT, CDR2 YNNKEL (reference sequence). The V and J ends lost 4 bases and 4 bases, in that order; junction bases with no gene match: 11. The CDR3 is CASSRGMQGAFYGYTF. DNA for the CDR3: TGTGCCAGCAGCCGGGGGATGCAGGGGGCTTTCTATGGCTACACCTTC.

This clonotype was observed many times. The chain is built from TRBV12-3 or TRBV12-4 and TRBJ1-5; possible D gene TRBD1, 6 bases. The CDR3 contains 16 residues. V dropped 1 base and J dropped 3 bases, with 13 bases sitting between them. CDR3 loop: CASSLGSGQNNQPQHF. For the CDR3, the DNA is TGTGCCAGCAGTTTAGGCTCCGGACAGAACAATCAGCCCCAGCATTTT.

This clonotype came up many times. The chain is built from TRBV5-1 and TRBJ2-1, with unresolved D. The CDR3 runs to 15 residues. CDR1 is SGHRS, CDR2 YFSETQ, per germline. The ends were cut back, 4 bases at V and 1 base at J, with 12 bases in the middle. The CDR3: CASSPSQASYNEQFF. CDR3 coding DNA: TGCGCCAGCAGCCCCAGCCAAGCGTCCTACAATGAGCAGTTCTTC.

This clonotype was found many times. V usage is TRBV28 and J usage is TRBJ1-1; 9 bases line up with TRBD1. The V gene's germline CDR1 is MDHEN and CDR2 SYDVKM. The CDR3 extends over 14 amino acids. V lost 5 bases, J lost 5 bases, and 6 bases stayed unmatched. CDR3 protein: CASSPSGTGTEAFF. The CDR3 nucleotides read TGTGCCAGCAGTCCCTCCGGGACAGGGACTGAAGCTTTCTTT.

This clonotype occurred many times. The chain has TRBV20-1 and TRBJ2-2, with 8 bases that match TRBD1. Trimming at V came to 0 bases and at J to 0 bases, leaving 6 bases not matched to a gene. CDR1 DFQATT and CDR2 SNEGSKA come from the germline V gene (reference sequence). This CDR3 is 17 amino acids long. CDR3 protein: CSARDPGGISNTGELFF. The CDR3, as DNA: TGCAGTGCTAGAGACCCAGGGGGCATCTCGAACACCGGGGAGCTGTTTTTT.

With respect to this clonotype: A read error may be the cause here, since a much bigger clone is one base away. The CDR3 does not close with the conserved phenylalanine or tryptophan, likely indicating a read error. The chain uses TRBV7-3 and TRBJ2-3; D unresolved. Trimming removed 2 bases from V and 2 bases from J, with 2 bases in between. The germline V gene has CDR1 SGHTA and CDR2 FQGTGA. This CDR3 is 12 amino acids long. Written as DNA, the CDR3 is TGTGCCAGCAGCTTAGACACAGATACGCAGTATCTT. This encodes CASSLDTDTQYL.

This sequence joins TRBV27 and TRBJ2-6; TRBD1 matches at 8 bases. J gave up 11 bases and V 6 bases, and 12 bases lay outside the gene matches. Per the germline V gene, CDR1 is MNHEY and CDR2 is SMNVEV (reference sequence). The CDR3 runs 15 residues. CDR3 in amino acids: CASRSQGAGADVLTF. CDR3 DNA: TGTGCCAGCAGATCCCAGGGGGCTGGAGCCGACGTCCTGACTTTC.

This clonotype has ten or more counts. The J gene is TRBJ1-1, the V gene TRBV7-3, with D tentatively TRBD1 (5 bases). The germline V gene encodes CDR1 SGHTA and CDR2 FQGTGA. CDR3 length: 15 amino acids. The V and J ends lost 0 bases and 1 base respectively, with 9 bases between them. The CDR3: CASSLTRGRNTEAFF. DNA for the CDR3: TGTGCCAGCAGCTTAACACGGGGGAGGAACACTGAAGCTTTCTTT.

The J gene is TRBJ2-2, the V gene TRBV5-1; weak D call: TRBD1 (6 bases). The CDR3 runs to 15 residues. V was cut by 1 base and J by 3 bases, with 10 bases left in between. Germline V gene sequence: CDR1 SGHRS, CDR2 YFSETQ. CDR3 nucleotides: TGCGCCAGCAGCTTGCGGGACACCTACACCGGGGAGCTGTTTTTT. Encoded protein: CASSLRDTYTGELFF. Supplemented by reference TRBV5-1 and TRBJ2-2, the full variable domain reads KAGVTQTPRYLIKTRGQQVTLSCSPISGHRSVSWYQQTPGQGLQFLFEYFSETQRNKGNFPGRFSGRQFSNSRSEMNVSTLELGDSALYLCASSLRDTYTGELFFGEGSRLTVL.

This clonotype showed up just a few times. The V call is TRBV7-3, the J call TRBJ1-1; D gene uncertain. V lost 3 bases to trimming and J lost 5 bases, with 13 bases between them. This CDR3 comprises 14 residues. The V gene's germline CDR1 is SGHTA and CDR2 FQGTGA. CDR3 DNA: TGTGCCAGCAGCTTGGACCAATGGGGTACTGAAGCTTTCTTT. Translation: CASSLDQWGTEAFF.

As for this clonotype: This may be a read error, as it is one base from a much larger clone. For the CDR3, the DNA is TGTGCCAGCAGCTCAGGACCAAATCAGCCCCAGCATTTT. This sequence encodes CASSSGPNQPQHF. V is TRBV7-2 and J is TRBJ1-5; D is unclear. V was cut by 4 bases and J by 4 bases, with 8 bases left in between. Germline V gene lookup returns CDR1 SGHTA and CDR2 FQGNSA. The CDR3 sequence is 13 residues long.

This clonotype was seen at least ten times. The chain joins TRBV12-3 or TRBV12-4 to TRBJ1-2; D is undetermined. Deletions cut 3 bases from V and 4 bases from J, with 12 bases between. This CDR3 has 14 amino acids. Written as DNA, the CDR3 is TGTGCCAGCAGTTTGAACAGCCAGATCTATGGCTACACCTTC. Residues: CASSLNSQIYGYTF.

This clonotype was seen at least ten times. The gene calls are TRBV24-1 and TRBJ2-1, with 8 positions matching TRBD1. With 4 bases clipped from V and 5 bases from J, the junction kept 6 bases outside the gene matches. The CDR3 has 15 residues. The V gene's germline CDR1 is KGHDR and CDR2 SFDVKD. CDR3 amino acids: CATSENRGKNNEQFF. CDR3 DNA: TGTGCCACCAGTGAGAACAGGGGGAAGAACAATGAGCAGTTCTTC.

At least ten counts were recorded for this clonotype. The genes are TRBV7-2 and TRBJ2-1; 7 positions match TRBD1. The germline gives CDR1 SGHTA, CDR2 FQGNSA. V lost 8 bases to trimming and J lost 9 bases; unmatched junction nucleotides: 7. This CDR3 has 12 residues. CDR3 residues: CASGTATSEQFF. The CDR3 DNA is TGTGCCAGCGGGACAGCCACTTCTGAGCAGTTCTTC.